The 15 T cell receptor beta chains in this list originate from one sample, sequenced in a study of post-analysis software for immune sequencing data. Overall study results and limits: Controls showed lower frequencies than patients for five TRBV segments, and TRBV5-6, TRBV5-1 and TRBV20-1 were among these.

The TCR beta cDNA libraries carried unique molecular identifiers. TCRdb re-derived calls from the PCR reads in MiXCR, one entry per CDR3 protein. The profile shows about 460,000 distinct CDR3 sequences, under 55% of them singletons. These receptors have no identified antigens. Sequenced input: blood. The receptor set was obtained from a girl between 10 and 17 years old with multiple sclerosis.

This sequence joins TRBV12-3 or TRBV12-4 and TRBJ1-2; 9 bases agree with TRBD1. The CDR3 runs 15 residues. Trimming took 5 bases from V and 4 from J; bases not matched to a gene: 8. The chain's CDR3 is CASSPGDRDLYGYTF. The CDR3, as DNA: TGTGCCAGCAGTCCCGGGGACAGGGACCTCTATGGCTACACCTTC.

The chain recombines TRBV10-3 with TRBJ1-4, with D possibly TRBD1 on 5 matching bases. Trimming cost V 6 bases and J 5 bases, with 13 bases left between them. Looked up from germline, CDR1 is ENHRY and CDR2 is SYGVKD. The CDR3 covers 14 residues. The CDR3 nucleotides are TGTGCCATCAGCGACGGGGCCAAAAATGAAAAACTGTTTTTT. Its protein product is CAISDGAKNEKLFF.

The V and J genes are TRBV3-1 and TRBJ2-1; TRBD2 matches 9 bases. Germline loops: CDR1 LGHDT, CDR2 YNNKEL (reference sequence). J was trimmed by 4 bases and V by 1 base; bases with no gene match: 5. CDR3 length equals 16 residues. The CDR3 nucleotides are TGTGCCAGCAGCCAAGTGAGCGGGAGGCGGTACAATGAGCAGTTCTTC. This codes for CASSQVSGRRYNEQFF.

The V call is TRBV27, the J call TRBJ2-1; D not resolved. The CDR3 is 13 amino acids. Germline loops: CDR1 MNHEY, CDR2 SMNVEV (reference sequence). With 2 bases removed from V and 6 bases from J, the gap between germline ends came to 8 bases. CDR3 in amino acids: CASSLRSGNEQFF. The DNA for the CDR3 is TGTGCCAGCAGTTTAAGATCGGGCAATGAGCAGTTCTTC.

This clonotype was seen once. The chain combines TRBV20-1 with TRBJ1-5; 7 bases align to TRBD1. CDR3 length: 14 amino acids. Unmatched junction bases numbered 11, after V lost 6 bases and J lost 6 bases. Per germline, CDR1 DFQATT and CDR2 SNEGSKA (reference sequence). CDR3 residues: CSAQGGDGTQPQHF. The CDR3 DNA sequence: TGCAGTGCCCAGGGGGGAGATGGAACTCAGCCCCAGCATTTT.

V gene TRBV29-1 combines with J gene TRBJ2-1, with D perhaps TRBD2 (6 bases). In germline, CDR1 is SQVTM, CDR2 ANQGSEA. The CDR3 contains 18 residues. V was shortened by 6 bases and J by 5 bases, with 29 bases between the two germline ends. The CDR3 protein is CSVPNNAGRATPNNEQFF. CDR3 in DNA: TGCAGCGTCCCCAACAACGCGGGGCGGGCGACGCCCAACAATGAGCAGTTCTTC.

The chain carries TRBV28 and TRBJ2-6; D unclear. CDR1 and CDR2 (germline): MDHEN, SYDVKM. This CDR3 region has 15 residues. The V gene lost 6 bases and the J gene lost 4 bases, with 13 bases spanning the gap. The CDR3 loop is CASSRLWGGANVLTF. CDR3 nucleotides: TGTGCCAGCAGCCGGCTATGGGGAGGGGCCAACGTCCTGACTTTC.

V is TRBV10-3 and J is TRBJ2-1, with 7 nucleotides matching TRBD2. The CDR3 runs to 19 residues. Germline V gene sequence: CDR1 ENHRY, CDR2 SYGVKD. Germline trimming cut 2 bases from V and 4 bases from J; bases unmatched to any gene: 17. The CDR3 region is CAISENNHRPSGGYNEQFF. The CDR3 coding sequence is TGTGCCATCAGTGAGAACAACCACAGACCTAGCGGAGGGTACAATGAGCAGTTCTTC.

The chain links TRBV4-1 to TRBJ2-1; 9 bases map to TRBD2. This CDR3 has 17 residues. Germline V gene data show CDR1 as MGHRA and CDR2 as YSYEKL. The V gene end was trimmed by 0 bases and the J gene end by 2 bases; junction bases not matched to a gene: 5. The CDR3 bases are TGCGCCAGCAGCCAAGATATAGCGGGGGATACCTACAATGAGCAGTTCTTC. Amino acids: CASSQDIAGDTYNEQFF.

The chain recombines TRBV10-3 with TRBJ2-1; D unresolved. The CDR3 loop spans 11 amino acids. Germline V gives CDR1 ENHRY, CDR2 SYGVKD. Trimming cost V 8 bases and J 10 bases, with 12 bases left between them. CDR3 nucleotide sequence: TGTGCCATCGGGCCTCCGGGCGAGCAGTTCTTC. Amino acids: CAIGPPGEQFF.

V and J are TRBV12-3 or TRBV12-4 and TRBJ2-5, with D unclear. The V and J ends lost 1 base and 1 base respectively, with 10 bases between them. This CDR3 region has 15 residues. The CDR3 spells CASSLGRQIQETQYF. DNA for the CDR3: TGTGCCAGCAGTTTAGGTCGGCAGATCCAAGAGACCCAGTACTTC.

This chain connects TRBV12-3 or TRBV12-4 to TRBJ1-1; unclear D gene. The CDR3 contains 12 residues. Trimming removed 2 bases at V and 7 bases at J, with 8 bases between. Written as DNA, the CDR3 is TGTGCCAGCAGTTTAACCCGGGGTGAAGCTTTCTTT. The encoded protein is CASSLTRGEAFF.

The chain uses TRBV28 and TRBJ2-7; 12 positions match TRBD2. V lost 5 bases, J lost 0 bases, and 11 bases stayed unmatched. The CDR3 spans 18 residues. In germline, CDR1 is MDHEN, CDR2 SYDVKM. DNA of the CDR3: TGTGCCAGCAGTCAACTCCCGGGACTAGCGGGTAGCTCCTACGAGCAGTACTTC. This translates into CASSQLPGLAGSSYEQYF.

The rearrangement joins TRBV6-5 to TRBJ1-2; TRBD1 matches 8 bases. This CDR3 is built from 15 residues. J was trimmed by 2 bases and V by 6 bases; bases with no gene match: 8. Germline V gives CDR1 MNHEY, CDR2 SVGAGI. CDR3 sequence (DNA): TGTGCCAGCAGCCGACTCCGGACAGGGAACTATGGCTACACCTTC. Protein product: CASSRLRTGNYGYTF.

The chain recombines TRBV5-1 with TRBJ2-1, with TRBD2 matching 13 bases. The CDR3 is made up of 16 amino acids. Germline-derived CDR1 and CDR2 are SGHRS and YFSETQ. V shed 6 bases, J shed 7 bases, and the junction held 10 bases outside the gene matches. The CDR3 loop is CASNLLAGGIVNEQFF. CDR3 nucleotides: TGCGCCAGCAACTTACTAGCGGGAGGGATCGTAAATGAGCAGTTCTTC.